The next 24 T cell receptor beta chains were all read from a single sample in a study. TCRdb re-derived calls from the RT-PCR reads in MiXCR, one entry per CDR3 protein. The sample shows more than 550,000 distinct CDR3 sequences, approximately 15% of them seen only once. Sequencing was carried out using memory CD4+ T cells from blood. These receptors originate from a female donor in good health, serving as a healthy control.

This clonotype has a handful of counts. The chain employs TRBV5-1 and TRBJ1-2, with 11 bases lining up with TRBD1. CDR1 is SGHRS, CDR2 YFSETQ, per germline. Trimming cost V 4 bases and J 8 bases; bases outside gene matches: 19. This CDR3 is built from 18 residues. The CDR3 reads CASSINTGTGGDRGGYTF. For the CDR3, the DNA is TGCGCCAGCAGCATAAACACCGGGACAGGGGGTGATCGTGGCGGCTACACCTTC. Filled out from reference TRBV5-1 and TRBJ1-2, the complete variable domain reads KAGVTQTPRYLIKTRGQQVTLSCSPISGHRSVSWYQQTPGQGLQFLFEYFSETQRNKGNFPGRFSGRQFSNSRSEMNVSTLELGDSALYLCASSINTGTGGDRGGYTFGSGTRLTVV.

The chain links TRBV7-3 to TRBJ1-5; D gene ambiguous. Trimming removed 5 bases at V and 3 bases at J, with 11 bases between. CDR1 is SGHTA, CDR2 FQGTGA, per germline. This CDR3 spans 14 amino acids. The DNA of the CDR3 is TGTGCCAGCAGCGCGAAGGCGGACAATCAGCCCCAGCATTTT. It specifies CASSAKADNQPQHF.

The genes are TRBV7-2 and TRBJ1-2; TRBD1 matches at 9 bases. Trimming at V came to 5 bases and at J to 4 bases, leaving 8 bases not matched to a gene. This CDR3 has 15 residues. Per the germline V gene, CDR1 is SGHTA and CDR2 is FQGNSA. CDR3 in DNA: TGTGCCAGCAGCCAATATCAGACAGGGGGCTATGGCTACACCTTC. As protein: CASSQYQTGGYGYTF. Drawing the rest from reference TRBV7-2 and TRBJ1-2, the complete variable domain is GAGVSQSPSNKVTEKGKDVELRCDPISGHTALYWYRQSLGQGLEFLIYFQGNSAPDKSGLPSDRFSAERTGGSVSTLTIQRTQQEDSAVYLCASSQYQTGGYGYTFGSGTRLTVV.

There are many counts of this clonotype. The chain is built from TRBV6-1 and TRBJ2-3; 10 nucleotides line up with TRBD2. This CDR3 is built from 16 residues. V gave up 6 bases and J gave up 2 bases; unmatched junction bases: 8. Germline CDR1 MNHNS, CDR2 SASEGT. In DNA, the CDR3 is TGTGCCAGCAGACCTAGGACTAGCGGAGACACAGATACGCAGTATTTT. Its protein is CASRPRTSGDTDTQYF.

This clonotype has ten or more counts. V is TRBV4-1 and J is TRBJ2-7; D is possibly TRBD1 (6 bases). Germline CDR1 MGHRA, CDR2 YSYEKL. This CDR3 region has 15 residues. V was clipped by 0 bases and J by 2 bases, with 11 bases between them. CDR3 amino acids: CASSQDRTAAYEQYF. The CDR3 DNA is TGCGCCAGCAGCCAAGATCGGACAGCCGCCTACGAGCAGTACTTC.

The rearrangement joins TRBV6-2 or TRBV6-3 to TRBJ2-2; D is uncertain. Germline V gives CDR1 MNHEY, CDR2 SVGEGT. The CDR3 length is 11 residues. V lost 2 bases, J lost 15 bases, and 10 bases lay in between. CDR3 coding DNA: TGTGCCAGCAGTTACGCCCCTACGTTGTTTTTT. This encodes CASSYAPTLFF.

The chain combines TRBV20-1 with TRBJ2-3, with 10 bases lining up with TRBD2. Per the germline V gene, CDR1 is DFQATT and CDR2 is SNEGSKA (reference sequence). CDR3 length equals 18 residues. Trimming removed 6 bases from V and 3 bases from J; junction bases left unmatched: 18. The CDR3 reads CSAYPKVPSGRRTDTQYF. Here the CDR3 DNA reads TGCAGTGCCTACCCAAAAGTTCCTAGCGGGAGAAGGACAGATACGCAGTATTTT.

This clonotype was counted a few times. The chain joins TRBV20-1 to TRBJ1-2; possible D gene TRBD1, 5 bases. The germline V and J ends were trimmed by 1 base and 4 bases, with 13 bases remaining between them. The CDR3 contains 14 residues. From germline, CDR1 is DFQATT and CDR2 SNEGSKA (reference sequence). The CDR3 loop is CSARGQGAVYGYTF. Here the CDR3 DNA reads TGCAGTGCTAGAGGCCAGGGAGCCGTCTATGGCTACACCTTC.

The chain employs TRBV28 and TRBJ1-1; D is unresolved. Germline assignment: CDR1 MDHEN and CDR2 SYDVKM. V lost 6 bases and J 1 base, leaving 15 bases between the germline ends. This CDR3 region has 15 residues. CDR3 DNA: TGTGCCAGCAGCCTCGCCTCAGACACGAACACTGAAGCTTTCTTT. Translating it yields CASSLASDTNTEAFF.

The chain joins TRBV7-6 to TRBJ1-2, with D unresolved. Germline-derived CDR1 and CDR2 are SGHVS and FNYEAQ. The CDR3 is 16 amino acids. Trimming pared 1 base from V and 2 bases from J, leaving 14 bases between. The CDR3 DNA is TGTGCCAGCAGCTTAGAAGGCGGCGTACCGAACTATGGCTACACCTTC. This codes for CASSLEGGVPNYGYTF.

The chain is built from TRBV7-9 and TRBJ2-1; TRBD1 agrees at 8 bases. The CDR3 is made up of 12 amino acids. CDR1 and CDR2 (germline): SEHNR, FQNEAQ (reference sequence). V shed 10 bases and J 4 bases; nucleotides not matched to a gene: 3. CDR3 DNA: TGTGCCAACGGACAGGGATACAATGAGCAGTTCTTC. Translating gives CANGQGYNEQFF.

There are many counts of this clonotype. CDR3 region: CASSLARYQETQYF. CDR3 DNA: TGTGCCAGCAGTTTAGCCCGCTACCAAGAGACCCAGTACTTC. The chain carries TRBV12-3 or TRBV12-4 and TRBJ2-5; D gene unclear. CDR3 length: 14 amino acids. V lost 0 bases and J lost 0, with 5 bases in between.

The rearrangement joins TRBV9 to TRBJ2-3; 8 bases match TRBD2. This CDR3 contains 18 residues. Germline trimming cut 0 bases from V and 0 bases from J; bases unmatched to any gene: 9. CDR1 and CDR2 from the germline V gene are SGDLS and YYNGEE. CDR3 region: CASSVDGGGPSSTDTQYF. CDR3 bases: TGTGCCAGCAGCGTAGATGGCGGGGGGCCCTCTAGCACAGATACGCAGTATTTT.

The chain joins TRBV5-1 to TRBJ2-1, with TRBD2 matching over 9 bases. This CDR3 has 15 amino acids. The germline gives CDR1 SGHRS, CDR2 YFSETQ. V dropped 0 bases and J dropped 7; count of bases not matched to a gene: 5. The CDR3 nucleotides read TGCGCCAGCAGCTTGGGGACTAGCGCCGGAAATGAGCAGTTCTTC. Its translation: CASSLGTSAGNEQFF.

CDR3 nucleotides: TGTGCCAGCAGCTTAAGAGGGGGCACTAATTCACCCCTCCACTTT. Protein: CASSLRGGTNSPLHF. The chain has TRBV7-9 and TRBJ1-6; 7 nucleotides agree with TRBD1. The CDR3 has 15 amino acids. Per the germline V gene, CDR1 is SEHNR and CDR2 is FQNEAQ (reference sequence). Trimming cost V 2 bases and J 6 bases; bases outside gene matches: 4.

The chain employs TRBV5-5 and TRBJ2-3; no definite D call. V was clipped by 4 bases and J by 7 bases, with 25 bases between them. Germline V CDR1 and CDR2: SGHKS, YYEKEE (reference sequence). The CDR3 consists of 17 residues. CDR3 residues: CASSTLVDPYLTNTQYF. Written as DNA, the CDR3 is TGTGCCAGCAGCACGCTTGTGGACCCCTACCTGACAAATACGCAGTATTTT.

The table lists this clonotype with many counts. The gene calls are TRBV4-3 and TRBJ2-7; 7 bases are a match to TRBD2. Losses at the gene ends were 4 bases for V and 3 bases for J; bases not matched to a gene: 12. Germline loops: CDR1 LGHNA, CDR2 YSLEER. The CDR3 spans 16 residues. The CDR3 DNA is TGCGCCAGCAGCCGAGAGGCGGGAGCGGAGGTCTACGAGCAGTACTTC. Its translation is CASSREAGAEVYEQYF.

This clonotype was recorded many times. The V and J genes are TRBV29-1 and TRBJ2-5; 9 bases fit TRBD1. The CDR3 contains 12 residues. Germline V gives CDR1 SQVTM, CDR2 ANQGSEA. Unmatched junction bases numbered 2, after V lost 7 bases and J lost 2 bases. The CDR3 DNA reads TGCAGCGGGGGGACAGGGCAAGAGACCCAGTACTTC. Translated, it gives CSGGTGQETQYF. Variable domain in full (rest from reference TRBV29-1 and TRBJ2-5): SAVISQKPSRDICQRGTSLTIQCQVDSQVTMMFWYRQQPGQSLTLIATANQGSEATYESGFVIDKFPISRPNLTFSTLTVSNMSPEDSSIYLCSGGTGQETQYFGPGTRLLVL.

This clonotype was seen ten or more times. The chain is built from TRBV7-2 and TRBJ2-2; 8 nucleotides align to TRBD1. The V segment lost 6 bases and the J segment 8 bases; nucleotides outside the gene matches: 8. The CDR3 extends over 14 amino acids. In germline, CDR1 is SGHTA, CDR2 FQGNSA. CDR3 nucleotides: TGTGCCAGCAGTCGACAGGGGACATTTGGGGAGCTGTTTTTT. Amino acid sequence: CASSRQGTFGELFF.

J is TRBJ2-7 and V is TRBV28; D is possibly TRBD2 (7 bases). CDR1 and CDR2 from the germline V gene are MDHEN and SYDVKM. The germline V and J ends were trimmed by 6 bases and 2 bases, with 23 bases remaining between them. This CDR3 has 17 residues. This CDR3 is CASSPPGGRGSAYEQYF. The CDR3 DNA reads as TGTGCCAGCAGCCCCCCCGGGGGGCGCGGGTCCGCCTACGAGCAGTACTTC.

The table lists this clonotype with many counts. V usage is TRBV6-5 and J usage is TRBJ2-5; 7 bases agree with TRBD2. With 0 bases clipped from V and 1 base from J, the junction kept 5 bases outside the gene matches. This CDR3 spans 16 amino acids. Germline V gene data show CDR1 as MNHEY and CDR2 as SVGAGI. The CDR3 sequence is CASSYSVLASQETQYF. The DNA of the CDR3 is TGTGCCAGCAGTTACTCCGTACTAGCGAGCCAAGAGACCCAGTACTTC.

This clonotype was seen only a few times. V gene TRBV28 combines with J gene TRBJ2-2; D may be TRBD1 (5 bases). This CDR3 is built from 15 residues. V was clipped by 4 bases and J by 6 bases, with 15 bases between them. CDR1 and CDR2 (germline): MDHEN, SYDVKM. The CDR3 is CASSSPGLGPGELFF. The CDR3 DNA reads TGTGCCAGCAGTTCCCCAGGGTTAGGTCCCGGGGAGCTGTTTTTT.

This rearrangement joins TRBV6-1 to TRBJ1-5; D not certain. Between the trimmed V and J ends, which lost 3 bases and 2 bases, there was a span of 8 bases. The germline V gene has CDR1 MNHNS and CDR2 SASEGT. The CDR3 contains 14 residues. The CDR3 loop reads CASSEFSGNQPQHF. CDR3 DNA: TGTGCCAGCAGTGAGTTTTCTGGCAATCAGCCCCAGCATTTT.

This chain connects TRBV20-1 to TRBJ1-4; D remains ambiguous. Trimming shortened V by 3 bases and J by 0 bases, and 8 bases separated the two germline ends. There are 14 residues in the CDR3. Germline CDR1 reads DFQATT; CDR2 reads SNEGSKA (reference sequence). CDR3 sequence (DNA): TGCAGTGCTAGGTTGTGGTCAACTAATGAAAAACTGTTTTTT. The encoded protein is CSARLWSTNEKLFF.